Listed here is a single T cell receptor beta chain. This sample was included in a study of human T cells and chemical hapten exposure. CDR3 length: 15 amino acids. The germline V gene has CDR1 KGHDR and CDR2 SFDVKD. Between the trimmed V and J ends, which lost 4 bases and 2 bases, there was a span of 13 bases. The time point here: patch test 3, about 24 weeks after DPC sensitization. Described treatment: therapeutic diphenylcyclopropenone sensitization with weekly scalp DPC. MiXCR was run by TCRdb on the RACE reads, yielding one entry per CDR3 protein. Of about 76,000 distinct CDR3 sequences listed, 13% are singletons.

The chain carries TRBV24-1 and TRBJ2-5; TRBD2 might be the D (5 bases). The starting material was whole blood, obtained in connection with sensitization to the hapten diphenylcyclopropenone (DPC). This TCR was recovered from a woman aged 45-65 years with alopecia areata. Some clones in this sample may be carry-over from other donors' samples. The CDR3 loop reads CATSERGAPQETQYF. The CDR3 DNA reads as TGTGCCACCAGTGAACGGGGTGCACCACAAGAGACCCAGTACTTC.